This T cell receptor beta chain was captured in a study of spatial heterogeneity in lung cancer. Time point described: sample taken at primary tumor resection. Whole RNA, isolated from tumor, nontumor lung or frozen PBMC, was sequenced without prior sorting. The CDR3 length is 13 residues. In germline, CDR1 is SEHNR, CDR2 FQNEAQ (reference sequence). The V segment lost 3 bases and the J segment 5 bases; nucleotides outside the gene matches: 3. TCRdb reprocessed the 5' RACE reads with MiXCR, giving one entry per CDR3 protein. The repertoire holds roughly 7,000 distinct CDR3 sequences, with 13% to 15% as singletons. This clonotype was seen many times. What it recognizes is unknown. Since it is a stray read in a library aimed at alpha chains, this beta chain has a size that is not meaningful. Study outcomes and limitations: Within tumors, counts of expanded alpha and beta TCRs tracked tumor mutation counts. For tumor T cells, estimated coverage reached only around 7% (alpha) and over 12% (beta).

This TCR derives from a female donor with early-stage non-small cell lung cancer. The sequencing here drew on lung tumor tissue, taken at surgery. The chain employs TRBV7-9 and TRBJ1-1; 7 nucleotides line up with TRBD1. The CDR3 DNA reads TGTGCCAGCAGCTTGGGACAGAGTACTGAAGCTTTCTTT. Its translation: CASSLGQSTEAFF.